The following is a T cell receptor beta chain sequence with its context. These data are taken from a study of T cells in women clearing cervical HPV infection. Sequencing was performed with immunoSEQ multiplex PCR; in TCRdb, only in-frame clones are kept and a portion is missing. The repertoire table contains about 20,000 clones. Sequencing input: blood buffy coat. The TCR comes from a woman aged 18 to 75 with a cervical HPV16 infection that either progressed to CIN3+ or cleared (not recorded which).

The CDR3 loop reads CASSSPGTSGGYEQYF. The covered CDR3 bases are TGTGCCAGCAGTTCCCCCGGGACTAGCGGGGGTTACGAG. The chain recombines TRBV28 with TRBJ2-7; 14 positions match TRBD2. Read data end 3 residues before the CDR3 end; the end is taken from the germline J gene. The germline CDR1 and CDR2 sequences are MDHEN and SYDVKM. V shed 4 bases, J shed 4 bases, and the junction held 6 bases outside the gene matches. This CDR3 region has 16 residues.